This TCR beta chain was identified in a study of CD8 T cells in Susac syndrome. Per the germline V gene, CDR1 is SGHTA and CDR2 is FQGNSA. Trimming took 3 bases from V and 7 from J, leaving 7 bases between them. This CDR3 region has 12 residues. CD8+ and CD4+ T cells circulating in blood were sequenced for TCR beta. Patients with Susac syndrome fulfilled recently defined diagnostic criteria for definite or probable disease. The TEMRA cells underwent FACS enrichment, while the CD8+ and CD4+ T cells underwent negative isolation. Random hexamers were used to reverse transcribe the RNA input (0.5 to 1 ug). Amplification of TCR beta CDR3 by immunoSEQ multiplex PCR spanned 54 Vbeta and 13 Jbeta. TCRdb re-called the immunoSEQ multiplex PCR reads with MiXCR, one entry per CDR3 protein. The table lists 55,000 to 75,000 distinct CDR3 sequences, 93% of them singletons, with over 0.12% in the top ten.

Sequencing was performed on CD4+ T cells from PBMCs. The sequence came from a human donor with Susac syndrome. V and J are TRBV7-2 and TRBJ1-5; D uncertain. In DNA, the CDR3 is TGTGCCAGCAGCTTGGATAGGCAGCCCCAGCATTTT. Its translation: CASSLDRQPQHF.